This T cell receptor beta chain was observed in a study of resident and recirculating memory T cells in vitiligo. Anyone treated within the previous three months was excluded. Some clones are missing from TCRdb's copy, which holds only in-frame ones; the method was immunoSEQ multiplex PCR. The sample includes more than 65,000 clones, about nine tenths of them seen just once. Specimen: blood. The origin of this receptor is a male donor with vitiligo.

CDR3 loop: CASSQGLAGKYNEQFF. The CDR3 DNA follows: TGTGCCAGCAGCCAGGGACTAGCGGGGAAATACAATGAGCAGTTCTTC. V is TRBV5-4 and J is TRBJ2-1; 13 nucleotides line up with TRBD2. In germline, CDR1 is SGHNT, CDR2 YYREEE (reference sequence). CDR3 length: 16 residues. The junction had 5 bases not matched to a gene; V was cut back by 4 bases and J by 4 bases.